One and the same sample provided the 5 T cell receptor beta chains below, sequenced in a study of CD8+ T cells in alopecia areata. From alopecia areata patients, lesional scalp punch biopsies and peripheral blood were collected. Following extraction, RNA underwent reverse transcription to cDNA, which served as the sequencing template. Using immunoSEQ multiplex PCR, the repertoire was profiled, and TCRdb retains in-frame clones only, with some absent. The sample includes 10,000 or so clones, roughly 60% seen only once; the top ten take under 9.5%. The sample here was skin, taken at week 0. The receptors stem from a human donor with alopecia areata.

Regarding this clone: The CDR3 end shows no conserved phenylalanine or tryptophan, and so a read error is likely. In nucleotides, the CDR3 is TGCAGCGTGCAAACGGGACAGGGGCCCTACGAGCAGTACTCC. Its protein product is CSVQTGQGPYEQYS. J is TRBJ2-7 and V is TRBV29-1; 10 nucleotides line up with TRBD1. The CDR3 runs to 14 residues. V lost 6 bases and J lost 2; bases outside the gene matches: 7. The germline CDR1 and CDR2 sequences are SQVTM and ANQGSEA.

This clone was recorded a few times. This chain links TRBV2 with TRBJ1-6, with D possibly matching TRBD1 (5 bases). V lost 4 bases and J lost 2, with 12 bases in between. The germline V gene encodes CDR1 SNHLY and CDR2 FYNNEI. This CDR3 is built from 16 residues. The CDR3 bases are TGTGCCAGCAGTGGCGGGGGGGACCCCTATAATTCACCCCTCCACTTT. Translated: CASSGGGDPYNSPLHF. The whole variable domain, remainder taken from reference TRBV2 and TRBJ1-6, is EPEVTQTPSHQVTQMGQEVILRCVPISNHLYFYWYRQILGQKVEFLVSFYNNEISEKSEIFDDQFSVERPDGSNFTLKIRSTKLEDSAMYFCASSGGGDPYNSPLHFGNGTRLTVT.

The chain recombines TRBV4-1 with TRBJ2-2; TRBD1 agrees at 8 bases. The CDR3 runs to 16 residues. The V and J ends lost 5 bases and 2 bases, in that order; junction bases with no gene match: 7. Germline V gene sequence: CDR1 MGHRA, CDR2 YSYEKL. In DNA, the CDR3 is TGCGCCAGCAGCGGGGGGACAGGTTTCAACACCGGGGAGCTGTTTTTT. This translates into CASSGGTGFNTGELFF.

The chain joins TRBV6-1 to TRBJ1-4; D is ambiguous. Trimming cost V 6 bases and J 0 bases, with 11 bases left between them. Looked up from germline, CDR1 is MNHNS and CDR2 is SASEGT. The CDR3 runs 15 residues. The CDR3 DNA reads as TGTGCCAGCAGCCGATCGGTTGCAACTAATGAAAAACTGTTTTTT. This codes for CASSRSVATNEKLFF.

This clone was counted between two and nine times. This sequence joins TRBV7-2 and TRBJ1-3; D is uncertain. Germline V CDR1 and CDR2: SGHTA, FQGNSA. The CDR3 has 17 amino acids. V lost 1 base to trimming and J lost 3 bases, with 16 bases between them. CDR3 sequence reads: CASSLVALERVGNTIYF. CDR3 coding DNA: TGTGCCAGCAGCTTAGTTGCTTTGGAGAGGGTTGGAAACACCATATATTTT.